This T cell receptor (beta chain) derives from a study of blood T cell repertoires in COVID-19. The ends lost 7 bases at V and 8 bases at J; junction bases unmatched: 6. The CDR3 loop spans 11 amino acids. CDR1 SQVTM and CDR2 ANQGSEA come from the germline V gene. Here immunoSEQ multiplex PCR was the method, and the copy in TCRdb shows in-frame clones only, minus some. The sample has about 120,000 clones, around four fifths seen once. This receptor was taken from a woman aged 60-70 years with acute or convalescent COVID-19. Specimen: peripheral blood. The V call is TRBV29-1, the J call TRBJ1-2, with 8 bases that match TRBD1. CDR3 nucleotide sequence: TGCAGCGCTTGGACAGGGTACGGCTACACCTTC. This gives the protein CSAWTGYGYTF.